Each of the 3 T cell receptor beta chains below was sequenced from the same sample in a study of cytomegalovirus exposure and HLA in healthy donors. The PCR made use of 60 Vbeta and 13 Jbeta primers. Clones were sequenced by immunoSEQ multiplex PCR, and TCRdb holds only the in-frame ones, with some missing. The sample lists 130,000 to 150,000 clones; 68% were seen once. The sample consisted of PBMCs. The receptors derive from a man aged 60-69 years in good health and CMV-seronegative.

V usage is TRBV5-8 and J usage is TRBJ1-5, with 10 bases lining up with TRBD1. Germline CDR1 SGHTS, CDR2 YDEGEE. V lost 3 bases, J lost 0 bases, and 9 bases stayed unmatched. The CDR3 is made up of 18 amino acids. The CDR3 loop is CASSYETGGSYSNQPQHF. DNA of the CDR3: TGTGCCAGCAGCTACGAGACAGGGGGCAGTTATAGCAATCAGCCCCAGCATTTT. The complete variable domain, with remaining parts taken from reference TRBV5-8 and TRBJ1-5, reads EAGVTQSPTHLIKTRGQQATLRCSPISGHTSVYWYQQALGLGLQFLLWYDEGEERNRGNFPPRFSGRQFPNYSSELNVNALELEDSALYLCASSYETGGSYSNQPQHFGDGTRLSIL.

The rearrangement joins TRBV18 to TRBJ1-5, with 7 bases that match TRBD1. CDR1 KGHSH and CDR2 LQKENI come from the germline V gene. The CDR3 spans 15 residues. The junction had 8 bases not matched to a gene; V was cut back by 5 bases and J by 4 bases. CDR3 in DNA: TGTGCCAGCTCAAGTACAGGGGATCCAAATCAGCCCCAGCATTTT. This sequence encodes CASSSTGDPNQPQHF.

The chain recombines TRBV21-1 with TRBJ1-6; the D call TRBD1 from the table was never checked on the DNA. TRBV21-1 constitutes a pseudogene. The CDR3 contains 11 residues. The CDR3 spells CASSKTRPLHF. As DNA, the CDR3 is TGTGCCAGCAGCAAGACACGGCCCCTCCACTTT.